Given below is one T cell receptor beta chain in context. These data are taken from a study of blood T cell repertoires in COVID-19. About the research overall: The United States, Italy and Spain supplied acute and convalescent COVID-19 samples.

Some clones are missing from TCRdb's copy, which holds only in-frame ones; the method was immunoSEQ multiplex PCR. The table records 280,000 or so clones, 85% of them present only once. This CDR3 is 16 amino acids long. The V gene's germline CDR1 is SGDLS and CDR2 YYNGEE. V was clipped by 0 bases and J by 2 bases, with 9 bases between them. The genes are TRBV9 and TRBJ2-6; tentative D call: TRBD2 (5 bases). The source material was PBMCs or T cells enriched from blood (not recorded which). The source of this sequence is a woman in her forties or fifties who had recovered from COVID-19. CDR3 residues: CASSVGSGTGANVLTF. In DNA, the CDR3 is TGTGCCAGCAGCGTAGGGTCGGGGACTGGGGCCAACGTCCTGACTTTC.